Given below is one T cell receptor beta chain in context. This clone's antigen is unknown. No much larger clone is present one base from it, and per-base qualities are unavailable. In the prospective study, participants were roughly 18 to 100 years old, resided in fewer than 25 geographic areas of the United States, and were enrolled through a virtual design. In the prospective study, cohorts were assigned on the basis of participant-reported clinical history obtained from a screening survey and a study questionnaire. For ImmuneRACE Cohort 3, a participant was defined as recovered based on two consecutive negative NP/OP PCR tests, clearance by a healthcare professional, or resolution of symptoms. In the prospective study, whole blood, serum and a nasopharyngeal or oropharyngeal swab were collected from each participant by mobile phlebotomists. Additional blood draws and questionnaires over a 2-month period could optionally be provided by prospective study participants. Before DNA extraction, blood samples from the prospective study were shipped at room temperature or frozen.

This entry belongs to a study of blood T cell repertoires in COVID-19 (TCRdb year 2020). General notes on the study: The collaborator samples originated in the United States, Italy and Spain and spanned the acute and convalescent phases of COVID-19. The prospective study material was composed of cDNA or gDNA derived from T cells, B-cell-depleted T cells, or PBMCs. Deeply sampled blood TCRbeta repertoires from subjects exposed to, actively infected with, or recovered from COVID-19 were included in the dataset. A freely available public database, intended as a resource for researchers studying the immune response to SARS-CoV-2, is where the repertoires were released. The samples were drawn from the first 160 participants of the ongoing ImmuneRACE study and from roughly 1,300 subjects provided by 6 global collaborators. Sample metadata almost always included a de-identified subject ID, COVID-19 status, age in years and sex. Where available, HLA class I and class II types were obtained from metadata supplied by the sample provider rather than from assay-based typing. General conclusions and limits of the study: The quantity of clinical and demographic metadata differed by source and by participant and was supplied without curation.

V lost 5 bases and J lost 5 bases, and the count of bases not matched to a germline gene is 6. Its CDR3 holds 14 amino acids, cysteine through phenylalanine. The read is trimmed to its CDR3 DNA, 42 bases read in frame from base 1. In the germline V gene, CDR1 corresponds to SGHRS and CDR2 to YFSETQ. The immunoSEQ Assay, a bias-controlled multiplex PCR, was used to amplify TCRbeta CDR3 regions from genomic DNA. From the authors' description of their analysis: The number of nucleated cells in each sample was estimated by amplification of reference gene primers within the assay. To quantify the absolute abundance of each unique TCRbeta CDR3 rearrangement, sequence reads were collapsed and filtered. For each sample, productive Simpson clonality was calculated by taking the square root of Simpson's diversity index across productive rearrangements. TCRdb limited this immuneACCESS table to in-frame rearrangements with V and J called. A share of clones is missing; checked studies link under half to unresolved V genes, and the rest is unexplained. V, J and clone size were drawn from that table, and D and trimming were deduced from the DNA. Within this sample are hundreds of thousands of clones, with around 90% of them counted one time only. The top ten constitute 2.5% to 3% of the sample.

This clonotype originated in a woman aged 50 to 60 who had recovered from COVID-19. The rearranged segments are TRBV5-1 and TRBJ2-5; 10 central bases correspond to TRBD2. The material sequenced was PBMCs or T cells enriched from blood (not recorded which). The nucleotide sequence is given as TGCGCCAGCAGGTTAGCGGGAGGCAAGGAGACCCAGTACTTC. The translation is CASRLAGGKETQYF.